This T cell receptor (beta chain) came from a study of blood T cell repertoires in COVID-19. The table came from immunoSEQ multiplex PCR; TCRdb's copy has only in-frame clones and leaves some out. The sample records some 200,000 clones, 84% being singletons. This CDR3 is built from 14 residues. Trimming cost V 3 bases and J 6 bases, with 12 bases left between them. Germline V gene lookup returns CDR1 MNHNS and CDR2 SASEGT. Sample: peripheral blood. The TCR sequence derives from a woman aged 45 to 65 with active or convalescent COVID-19. The V and J genes are TRBV6-1 and TRBJ1-5, with D possibly matching TRBD1 (5 bases). The CDR3 protein is CASSEQGTPQPQHF. For the CDR3, the DNA is TGTGCCAGCAGTGAGCAGGGAACCCCTCAGCCCCAGCATTTT.